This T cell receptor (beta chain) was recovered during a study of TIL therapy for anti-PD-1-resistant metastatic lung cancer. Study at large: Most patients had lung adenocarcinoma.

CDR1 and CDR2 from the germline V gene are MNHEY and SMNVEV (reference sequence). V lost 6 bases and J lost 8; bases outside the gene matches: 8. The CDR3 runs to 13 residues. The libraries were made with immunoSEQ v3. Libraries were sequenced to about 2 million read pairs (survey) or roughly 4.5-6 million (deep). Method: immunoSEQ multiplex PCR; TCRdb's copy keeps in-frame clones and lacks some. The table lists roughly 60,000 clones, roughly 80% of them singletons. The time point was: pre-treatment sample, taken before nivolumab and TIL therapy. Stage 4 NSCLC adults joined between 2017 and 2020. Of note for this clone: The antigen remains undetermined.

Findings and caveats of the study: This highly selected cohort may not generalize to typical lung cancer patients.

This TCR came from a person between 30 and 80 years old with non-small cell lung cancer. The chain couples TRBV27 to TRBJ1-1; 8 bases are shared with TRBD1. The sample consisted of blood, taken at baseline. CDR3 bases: TGTGCCAGCAGCCGACCGACAGGGGAGGAAGCTTTCTTT. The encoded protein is CASSRPTGEEAFF.